This TCR beta chain was retrieved from a study of PD-L1 blockade in urothelial cancer. Study-level background: At 3 weeks (second dose) and 6 weeks after starting treatment, blood was analyzed.

The junction had 5 bases not matched to a gene; V was cut back by 1 base and J by 6 bases. Per germline, CDR1 SGHTA and CDR2 FQGNSA. The CDR3 is 15 residues long. PCRs were each spiked with synthetic TCR analog templates. Sequencing used immunoSEQ multiplex PCR; TCRdb keeps in-frame clones, though not all of them. The sample has fewer than 45,000 clones, 82% seen once. The sequence came from a man in his sixties or seventies with urothelial cancer. The chain recombines TRBV7-2 with TRBJ1-5; 8 positions match TRBD1. Sequenced here: PBMCs, sampled around atezolizumab (anti-PD-L1) treatment. DNA for the CDR3: TGTGCCAGCAGCTTAGTACAGGGGGAGGGTCAGCCCCAGCATTTT. This codes for CASSLVQGEGQPQHF.